This TCR beta chain was sequenced during a study of T-cell reconstitution after alpha-beta-depleted transplantation in children. This clonotype was found many times. The authors prepared the TCRbeta library with unique molecular identifiers. One entry per CDR3 protein results from TCRdb running MiXCR on the PCR reads. The table lists under 400,000 distinct CDR3 sequences, 20% to 30% of them singletons. The source was PBMCs, mostly from graft donor cells, collected 180 days after TCRalphabeta/CD19-depleted stem cell transplant. The sequence was collected from a male patient younger than 18 who had a stem cell transplant for acute lymphoblastic leukemia, so the T cells may come from the graft donor.

For the CDR3, the DNA is TGTGCCAGCAGTCCCCATTTAGGGGAAGGCGGCAATCAGCCCCAGCATTTT. It codes for CASSPHLGEGGNQPQHF. The V call is TRBV6-1, the J call TRBJ1-5, with D perhaps matching TRBD1 (5 bases). Deletions cut 5 bases from V and 2 bases from J, with 19 bases between. CDR1 MNHNS and CDR2 SASEGT come from the germline V gene. This CDR3 spans 17 amino acids.